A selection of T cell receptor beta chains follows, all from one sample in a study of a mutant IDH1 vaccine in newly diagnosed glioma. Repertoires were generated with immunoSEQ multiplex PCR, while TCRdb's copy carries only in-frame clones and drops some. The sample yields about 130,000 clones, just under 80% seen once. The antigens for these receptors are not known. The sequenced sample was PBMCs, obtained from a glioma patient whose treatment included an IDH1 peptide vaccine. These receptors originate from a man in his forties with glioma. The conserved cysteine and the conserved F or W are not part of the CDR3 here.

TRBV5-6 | ASSLEEYTGELF
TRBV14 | ASSQDRSGGLVQF
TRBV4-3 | ASSQDLGTTYSSYEQY
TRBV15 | ATSRVQRTGANYGYT
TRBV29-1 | SVRRTGLDTEAF
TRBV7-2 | ASSLEQNSYSNQPQH
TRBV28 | ASRSNGRYEQY
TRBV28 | ASSLPRNVEQQY
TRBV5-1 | ASSGTGVTGELF
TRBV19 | ASTPQDPNYEQY
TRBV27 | ASSSYSKTYEQY
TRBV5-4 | ASSPPSNTEAF
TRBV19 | ASFSRDRGPGQY
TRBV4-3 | ASSQGPGGTYEQY
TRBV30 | ASLRGSGANVLT
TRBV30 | ACPPGNQETQY
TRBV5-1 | ASSRLTVTTGELF
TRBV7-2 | ASSSRGGETQY
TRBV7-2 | ASSLNPPPYEQY
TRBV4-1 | ASSHLVGKRPTNSPLH
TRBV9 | ASSAGTSVGGQETQY
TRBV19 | ASSLVGTREQF
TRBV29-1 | SVARDTEREQF
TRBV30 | AWLGARYGYT
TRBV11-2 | ASSLGAARAYEQY
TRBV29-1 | SVVEVANEKLF
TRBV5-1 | ASSLAFRRGNLERHEQY
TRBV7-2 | ASSPSRRNTIY
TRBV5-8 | ASSLGPGLKELF
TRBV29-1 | SVTDRTQETQY
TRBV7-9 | ASSLSETYQPQH
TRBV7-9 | ASSNPADSYEQY
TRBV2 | ASSEGTAAYNEQF
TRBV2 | ASGRREGQPQH
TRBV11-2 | ASSSTSGDTGELF
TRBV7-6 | ASSPRGTREFRIQY
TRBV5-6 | ASSLELRNYEQY
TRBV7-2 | ASSLGGQYLSGNTIY
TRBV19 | ASSKQNQPQH
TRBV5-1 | ASSLATGGGYNEQF
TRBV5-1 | ASSLQGAGEKLF
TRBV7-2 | ASSQGAGTHNEQF
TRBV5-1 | ASSLVAGFYNEQF
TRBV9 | ASSVAVGAGEKLF
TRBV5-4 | ASSWTPTLNYGYT
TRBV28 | ASSLSGPGGTEAF
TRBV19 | ASSPGLTNEQF
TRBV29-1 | STRSGQETQY
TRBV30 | AWSVAGTVSAEAF
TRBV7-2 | ASSFRPSSARNNEQF
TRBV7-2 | ASSPRGGREQY
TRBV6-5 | ASSGQGAMNIQY
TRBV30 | AWTRTGGASGYT
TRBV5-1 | ASSLGDFSGNTIY
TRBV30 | AWSGTPRQGAGNTIY